Detailed here is one TCR beta chain. This CDR3 comprises 15 residues. The V gene's germline CDR1 is MDHEN and CDR2 SYDVKM. The V gene lost 7 bases and the J gene lost 6 bases, with 19 bases spanning the gap. The data were taken from a study of blood T cell repertoires in COVID-19. The protocol was immunoSEQ multiplex PCR, while the TCRdb copy is restricted to in-frame clones and leaves out a portion. The sample lists some 200,000 clones, 80% to 90% seen once, with 1.5% in the top ten. The sequencing input was peripheral blood. This receptor was identified in a man aged 18 to 29 with active or convalescent COVID-19. This sequence joins TRBV28 and TRBJ2-1; no clear D. The CDR3 loop reads CASKKLLPSTNEQFF. The CDR3 DNA reads TGTGCCAGCAAAAAACTCCTCCCAAGTACCAATGAGCAGTTCTTC.